This record concerns one T cell receptor beta chain sequence. Every donor, a Caucasian adult, lived in Nashville, Tennessee. These data come from a study of shared clonotypes between healthy human individuals. The method was immunoSEQ multiplex PCR; TCRdb's version includes in-frame clones alone and lacks a portion of them. The table records under 1,100,000 clones, roughly 80% of them present only once. This CDR3 contains 14 residues. The V gene's germline CDR1 is MNHEY and CDR2 SVGAGI. J was trimmed by 2 bases and V by 5 bases; bases with no gene match: 2. The sample comprised memory CD4+ T cells sorted from blood. Subset specified: CD45RA-negative fraction. This receptor was identified in a man aged 18 to 30 in good health. The V call is TRBV6-5, the J call TRBJ2-3; TRBD1 agrees at 9 bases. The CDR3 bases are TGTGCCAGCAGTACAGGGGGCTTCACAGATACGCAGTATTTT. This codes for CASSTGGFTDTQYF.